Sequencing of this T cell receptor (beta chain) was carried out in a study of T cell responses to AZD1222 COVID-19 vaccine. Germline V gene data show CDR1 as MNHEY and CDR2 as SVGAGI. This CDR3 region has 16 residues. V was trimmed by 2 bases and J by 9 bases, leaving 22 bases between them. TCRdb's table, derived via immunoSEQ multiplex PCR, lists solely in-frame clones and lacks some. Seen here are 95,000 to 150,000 clones, 75% to 90% observed once, and the top ten hold 3.5% to 4.5%. General study findings and limits: Repertoire samples came only from after the peak T cell response. CD4 TCRs linked to vaccination spanned spike, dominating at 160-218 and 743-854. The donor cohort was predominantly white British with a female majority, and clonal diversity may have been underestimated. Baseline serology detected seropositivity in only 5 or 6 AZD1222 recipients.

As to this clone: Antigen: not known.

Sample: peripheral blood, taken 28 days after the second AZD1222 dose. The sequence was collected from an adult who received the AZD1222 COVID-19 vaccine. J is TRBJ1-2 and V is TRBV6-5; a weak D match, TRBD1 (5 bases). CDR3 sequence (DNA): TGTGCCAGCAGTTACCCATTGGGACTTCTCGGATATCGCTACACCTTC. Encoded protein: CASSYPLGLLGYRYTF.